The 5 T cell receptor beta chains below all came from one sample that was sequenced in a study of blood T cell repertoires in COVID-19. Clones were read by immunoSEQ multiplex PCR, and TCRdb kept only the in-frame ones, dropping some. This repertoire shows about 110,000 clones, about 80% found once; its top ten account for less than 8%. Sequencing used peripheral blood. The source of these receptors is a woman between 50 and 59 years old with acute or convalescent COVID-19.

The J gene is TRBJ2-3, the V gene TRBV4-1, with 8 bases lining up with TRBD2. The CDR3 covers 16 residues. Germline V gene data show CDR1 as MGHRA and CDR2 as YSYEKL. V lost 1 base and J lost 4; bases outside the gene matches: 7. The CDR3 DNA reads TGCGCCAGCAGCCAAGGGATAATAGCGGGGTCAGATACGCAGTATTTT. Its translation: CASSQGIIAGSDTQYF.

About this clone itself: Other DNA sequences in this sample translate to the same CDR3. The gene calls are TRBV9 and TRBJ1-2; TRBD1 is a possible D gene (6 bases). This CDR3 is 16 amino acids long. Germline V gene lookup returns CDR1 SGDLS and CDR2 YYNGEE. V was shortened by 0 bases and J by 0 bases, with 12 bases between the two germline ends. The CDR3 DNA sequence: TGTGCCAGCAGCGTAGGGGGGCAGGGAGCTAACTATGGCTACACCTTC. As protein: CASSVGGQGANYGYTF.

This chain joins TRBV7-3 and TRBJ1-1, with D unclear. The CDR3 is made up of 13 amino acids. Germline CDR1 reads SGHTA; CDR2 reads FQGTGA. V lost 5 bases and J lost 1, with 8 bases in between. The CDR3 sequence is CASSLHRNTEAFF. CDR3 DNA: TGTGCCAGCAGCCTCCACAGGAACACTGAAGCTTTCTTT. Supplemented by reference TRBV7-3 and TRBJ1-1, the full variable domain reads GAGVSQTPSNKVTEKGKYVELRCDPISGHTALYWYRQSLGQGPEFLIYFQGTGAADDSGLPNDRFFAVRPEGSVSTLKIQRTERGDSAVYLCASSLHRNTEAFFGQGTRLTVV.

In DNA, the CDR3 is TGCGCCAGCAGCGTAGGACAGGGCCGCCAAGAGACCCAGTACTTC. It specifies CASSVGQGRQETQYF. The genes are TRBV5-1 and TRBJ2-5; TRBD1 agrees at 8 bases. J was trimmed by 1 base and V by 4 bases; bases with no gene match: 6. Per the germline V gene, CDR1 is SGHRS and CDR2 is YFSETQ. The length of the CDR3 is 15 residues.

This chain uses TRBV10-2 with TRBJ1-2; D uncertain. The CDR3 contains 15 residues. Trimming cost V 0 bases and J 6 bases, with 14 bases left between them. The germline CDR1 and CDR2 sequences are WSHSY and SAAADI. The CDR3 bases are TGCGCCAGCAGTGAGTCGATTTCGGGGATGAATGGCTACACCTTC. It yields the protein CASSESISGMNGYTF.